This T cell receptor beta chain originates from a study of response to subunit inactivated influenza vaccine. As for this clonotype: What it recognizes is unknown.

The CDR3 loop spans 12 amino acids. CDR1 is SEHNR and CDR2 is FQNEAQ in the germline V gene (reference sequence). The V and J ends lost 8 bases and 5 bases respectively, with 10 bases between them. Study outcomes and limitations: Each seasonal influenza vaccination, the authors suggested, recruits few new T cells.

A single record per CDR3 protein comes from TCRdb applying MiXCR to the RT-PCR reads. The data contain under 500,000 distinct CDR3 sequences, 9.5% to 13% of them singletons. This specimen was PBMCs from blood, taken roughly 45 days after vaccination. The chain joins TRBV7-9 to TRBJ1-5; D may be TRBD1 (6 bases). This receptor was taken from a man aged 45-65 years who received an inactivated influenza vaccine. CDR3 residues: CASGGRDQPQHF. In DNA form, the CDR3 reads TGTGCCAGCGGGGGCAGGGATCAGCCCCAGCATTTT.